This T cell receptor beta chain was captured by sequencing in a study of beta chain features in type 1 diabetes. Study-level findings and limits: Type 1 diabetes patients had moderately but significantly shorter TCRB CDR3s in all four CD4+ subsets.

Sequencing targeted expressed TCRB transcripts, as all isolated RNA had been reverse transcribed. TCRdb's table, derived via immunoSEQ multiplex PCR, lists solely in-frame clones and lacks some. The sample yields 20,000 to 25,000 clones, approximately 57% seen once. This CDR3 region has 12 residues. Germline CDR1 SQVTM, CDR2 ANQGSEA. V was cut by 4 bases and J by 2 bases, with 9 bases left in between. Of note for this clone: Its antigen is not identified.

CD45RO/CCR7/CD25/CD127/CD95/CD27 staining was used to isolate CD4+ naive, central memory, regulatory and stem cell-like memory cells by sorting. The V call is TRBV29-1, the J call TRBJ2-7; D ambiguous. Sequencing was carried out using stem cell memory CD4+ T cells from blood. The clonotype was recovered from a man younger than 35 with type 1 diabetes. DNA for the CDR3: TGCAGCGTTGGGGCAGATACCTACGAGCAGTACTTC. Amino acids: CSVGADTYEQYF.